These 9 T cell receptor beta chains were sequenced from one sample in a study of blood T cell repertoires in COVID-19. The repertoire was sequenced with immunoSEQ multiplex PCR; TCRdb's copy has only in-frame clones and lacks some. The table lists hundreds of thousands of clones, about 88% of them singletons. Sequences were obtained from PBMCs or T cells enriched from blood (not recorded which). These receptors all stem from a woman aged 40 to 55 who had recovered from COVID-19.

J is TRBJ1-3 and V is TRBV5-4; the D is unclear. The V gene lost 4 bases and the J gene lost 3 bases, with 11 bases spanning the gap. Germline CDR1 is SGHNT and CDR2 is YYREEE (reference sequence). This CDR3 is 14 amino acids long. CDR3 DNA sequence: TGTGCCAGCAGCCCCGGGTTTGGTGGAAACACCATATATTTT. Translation gives CASSPGFGGNTIYF.

The V call is TRBV2, the J call TRBJ1-1, with TRBD1 identical over 7 bases. The V segment lost 4 bases and the J segment 7 bases; nucleotides outside the gene matches: 6. In germline, CDR1 is SNHLY, CDR2 FYNNEI. The CDR3 sequence is 13 residues long. CDR3 in amino acids: CASSAGTVGEAFF. The CDR3 DNA reads TGTGCCAGCAGTGCAGGGACAGTTGGTGAAGCTTTCTTT.

This chain uses TRBV11-3 with TRBJ1-5, with D possibly being TRBD1 (5 bases). The germline CDR1 and CDR2 sequences are SGHNT and YENEEA. V lost 4 bases and J lost 5, with 15 bases in between. The CDR3 has 15 residues. The CDR3 here is CASSWKRAGDQPQHF. CDR3 bases: TGTGCCAGCAGCTGGAAAAGGGCGGGGGATCAGCCCCAGCATTTT.

This clone was seen once. V is TRBV7-2 and J is TRBJ2-5; D might be TRBD2 (6 bases). V was trimmed by 1 base and J by 2 bases, leaving 14 bases between them. This CDR3 has 16 amino acids. Germline values: CDR1 SGHTA, CDR2 FQGNSA. CDR3 DNA: TGTGCCAGCAGCTTAGACCTCGCGGGGAGTCAAGAGACCCAGTACTTC. It specifies CASSLDLAGSQETQYF.

As concerns this clone: At one end the junction does not follow the germline gene, possibly because of a read error. The chain has TRBV7-7 and TRBJ2-2; TRBD2 matches 8 bases. From germline, CDR1 is SSHAT and CDR2 FNYEAQ (reference sequence). This CDR3 has 15 amino acids. CDR3 residues: CASSLAGRGTGELFF. CDR3 DNA sequence: TGTGCTAGCAGCTTAGCGGGGCGGGGCACCGGGGAGCTGTTTTTT.

The rearrangement joins TRBV28 to TRBJ1-2; no firm D call. Germline V gene sequence: CDR1 MDHEN, CDR2 SYDVKM. Trimming stripped 7 bases from V and 4 bases from J, with 13 bases between. CDR3 length equals 13 residues. The CDR3 loop is CASNRVLAYGYTF. The CDR3 region has the DNA TGTGCCAGCAATCGTGTCCTAGCCTATGGCTACACCTTC.

CDR3 residues: CASSPTTGSGYTF. DNA of the CDR3: TGTGCCAGCAGTCCAACCACAGGCTCCGGCTACACCTTC. This chain links TRBV12-3 or TRBV12-4 with TRBJ1-2; perhaps TRBD1 as D (5 bases). The CDR3 spans 13 residues. Between the trimmed V and J ends, which lost 5 bases and 8 bases, there was a span of 15 bases.

The chain couples TRBV28 to TRBJ2-5; TRBD1 matches at 9 bases. The CDR3 has 17 amino acids. Germline V lookup: CDR1 MDHEN, CDR2 SYDVKM. V shed 3 bases, J shed 5 bases, and the junction held 13 bases outside the gene matches. The CDR3: CASSLLTGTGNLETQYF. The CDR3 DNA sequence: TGTGCCAGCAGTTTGCTCACCGGGACAGGGAACTTGGAGACCCAGTACTTC.

The chain recombines TRBV30 with TRBJ2-7, with 12 bases matching TRBD2. J gave up 5 bases and V 1 base, and 6 bases lay outside the gene matches. The CDR3 spans 15 residues. Germline V gene sequence: CDR1 GTSNPN, CDR2 SVGIG (reference sequence). The CDR3 sequence is CAWSARLAGVNEQYF. The CDR3 DNA reads TGTGCCTGGAGTGCCAGACTAGCGGGGGTGAACGAGCAGTACTTC. Variable domain in full (rest from reference TRBV30 and TRBJ2-7): SQTIHQWPATLVQPVGSPLSLECTVEGTSNPNLYWYRQAAGRGLQLLFYSVGIGQISSEVPQNLSASRPQDRQFILSSKKLLLSDSGFYLCAWSARLAGVNEQYFGPGTRLTVT.